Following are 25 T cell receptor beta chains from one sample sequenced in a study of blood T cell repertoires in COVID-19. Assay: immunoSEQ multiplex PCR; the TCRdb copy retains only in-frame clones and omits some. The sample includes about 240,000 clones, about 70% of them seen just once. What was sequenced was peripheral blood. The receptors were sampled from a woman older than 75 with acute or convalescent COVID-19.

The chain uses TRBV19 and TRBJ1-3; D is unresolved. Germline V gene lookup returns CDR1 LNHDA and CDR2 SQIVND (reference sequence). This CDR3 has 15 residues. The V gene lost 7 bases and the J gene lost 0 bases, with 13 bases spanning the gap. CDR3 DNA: TGTGCCAGTAAAGAACGCGGTACCTCTGGAAACACCATATATTTT. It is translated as CASKERGTSGNTIYF.

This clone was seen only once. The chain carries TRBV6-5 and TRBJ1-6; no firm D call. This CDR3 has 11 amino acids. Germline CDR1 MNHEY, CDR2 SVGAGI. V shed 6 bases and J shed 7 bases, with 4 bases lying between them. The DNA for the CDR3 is TGTGCCAGCAGCAGGAATTCACCCCTCCACTTT. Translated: CASSRNSPLHF.

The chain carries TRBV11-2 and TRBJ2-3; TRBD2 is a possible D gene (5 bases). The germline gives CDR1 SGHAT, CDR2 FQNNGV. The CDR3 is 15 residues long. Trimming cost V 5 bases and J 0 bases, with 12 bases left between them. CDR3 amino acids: CASSRQLASTDTQYF. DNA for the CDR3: TGTGCCAGCAGCCGGCAGTTAGCGAGCACAGATACGCAGTATTTT. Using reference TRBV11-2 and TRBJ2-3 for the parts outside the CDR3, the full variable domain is EAGVAQSPRYKIIEKRQSVAFWCNPISGHATLYWYQQILGQGPKLLIQFQNNGVVDDSQLPKDRFSAERLKGVDSTLKIQPAKLEDSAVYLCASSRQLASTDTQYFGPGTRLTVL.

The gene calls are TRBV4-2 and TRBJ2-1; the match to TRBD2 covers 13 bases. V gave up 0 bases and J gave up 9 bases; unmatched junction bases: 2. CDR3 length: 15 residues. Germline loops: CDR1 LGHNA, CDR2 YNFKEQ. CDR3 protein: CASSQETSGRFEQFF. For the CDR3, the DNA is TGTGCCAGCAGCCAAGAGACTAGCGGGAGGTTTGAGCAGTTCTTC.

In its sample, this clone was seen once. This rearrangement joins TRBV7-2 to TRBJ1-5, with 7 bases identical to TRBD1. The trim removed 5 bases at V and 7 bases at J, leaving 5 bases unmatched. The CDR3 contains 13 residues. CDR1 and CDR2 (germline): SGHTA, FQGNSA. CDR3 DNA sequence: TGTGCCAGCAGCATGACAGGGAACCAGCCCCAGCATTTT. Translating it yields CASSMTGNQPQHF. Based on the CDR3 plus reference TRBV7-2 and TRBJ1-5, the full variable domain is GAGVSQSPSNKVTEKGKDVELRCDPISGHTALYWYRQSLGQGLEFLIYFQGNSAPDKSGLPSDRFSAERTGGSVSTLTIQRTQQEDSAVYLCASSMTGNQPQHFGDGTRLSIL.

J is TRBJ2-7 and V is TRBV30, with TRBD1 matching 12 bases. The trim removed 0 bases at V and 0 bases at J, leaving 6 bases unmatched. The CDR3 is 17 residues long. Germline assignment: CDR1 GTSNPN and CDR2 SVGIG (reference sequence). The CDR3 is CAWSVGTGGPRSYEQYF. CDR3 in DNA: TGTGCCTGGAGTGTGGGGACAGGGGGCCCTCGCTCCTACGAGCAGTACTTC.

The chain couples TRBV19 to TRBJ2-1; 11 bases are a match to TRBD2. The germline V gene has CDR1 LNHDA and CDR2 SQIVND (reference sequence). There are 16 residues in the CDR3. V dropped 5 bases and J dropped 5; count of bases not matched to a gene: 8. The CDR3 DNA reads TGTGCCAGTAGTTCGGTGCTAGCGGGGGGCCACAATGAGCAGTTCTTC. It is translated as CASSSVLAGGHNEQFF. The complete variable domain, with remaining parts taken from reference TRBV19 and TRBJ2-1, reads DGGITQSPKYLFRKEGQNVTLSCEQNLNHDAMYWYRQDPGQGLRLIYYSQIVNDFQKGDIAEGYSVSREKKESFPLTVTSAQKNPTAFYLCASSSVLAGGHNEQFFGPGTRLTVL.

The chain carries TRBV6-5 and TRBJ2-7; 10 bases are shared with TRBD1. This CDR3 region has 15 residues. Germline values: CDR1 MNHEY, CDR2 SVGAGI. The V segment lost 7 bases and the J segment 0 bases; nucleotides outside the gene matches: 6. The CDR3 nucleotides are TGTGCCAGCACCAACGGACAGGGGGACTCCTACGAGCAGTACTTC. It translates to CASTNGQGDSYEQYF.

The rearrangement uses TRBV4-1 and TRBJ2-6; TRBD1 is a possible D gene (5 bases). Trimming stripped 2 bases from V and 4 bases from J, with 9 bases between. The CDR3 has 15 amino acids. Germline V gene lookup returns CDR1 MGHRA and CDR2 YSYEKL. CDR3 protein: CASSQSGWGANVLTF. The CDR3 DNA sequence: TGCGCCAGCAGCCAATCAGGGTGGGGGGCCAACGTCCTGACTTTC.

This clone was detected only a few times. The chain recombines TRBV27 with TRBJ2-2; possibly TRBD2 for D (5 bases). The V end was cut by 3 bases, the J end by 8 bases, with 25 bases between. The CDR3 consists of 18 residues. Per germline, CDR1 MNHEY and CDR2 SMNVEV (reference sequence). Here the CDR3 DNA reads TGTGCCAGCAGTTTTTTTGGCCCGGGGAGCCGAACGGCGGGGGAGCTGTTTTTT. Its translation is CASSFFGPGSRTAGELFF.

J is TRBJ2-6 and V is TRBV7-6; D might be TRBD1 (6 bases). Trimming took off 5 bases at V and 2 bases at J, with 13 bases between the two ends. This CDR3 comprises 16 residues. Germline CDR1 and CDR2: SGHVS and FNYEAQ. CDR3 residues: CASSATGFPGANVLTF. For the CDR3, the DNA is TGTGCCAGCAGCGCGACAGGTTTCCCTGGGGCCAACGTCCTGACTTTC.

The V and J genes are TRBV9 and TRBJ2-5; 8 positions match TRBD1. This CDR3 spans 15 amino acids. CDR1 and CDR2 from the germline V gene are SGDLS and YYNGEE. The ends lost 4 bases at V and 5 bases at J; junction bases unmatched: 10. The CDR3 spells CASSTGGSIRETQYF. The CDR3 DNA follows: TGTGCCAGCAGCACAGGGGGATCCATCCGGGAGACCCAGTACTTC. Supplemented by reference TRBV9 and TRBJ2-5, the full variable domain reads DSGVTQTPKHLITATGQRVTLRCSPRSGDLSVYWYQQSLDQGLQFLIQYYNGEERAKGNILERFSAQQFPDLHSELNLSSLELGDSALYFCASSTGGSIRETQYFGPGTRLLVL.

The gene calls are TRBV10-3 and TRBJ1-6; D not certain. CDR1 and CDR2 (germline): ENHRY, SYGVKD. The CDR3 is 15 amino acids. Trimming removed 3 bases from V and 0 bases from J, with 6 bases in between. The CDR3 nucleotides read TGTGCCATCAGTGACTGGAGCTCCTATAATTCACCCCTCCACTTT. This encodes CAISDWSSYNSPLHF.

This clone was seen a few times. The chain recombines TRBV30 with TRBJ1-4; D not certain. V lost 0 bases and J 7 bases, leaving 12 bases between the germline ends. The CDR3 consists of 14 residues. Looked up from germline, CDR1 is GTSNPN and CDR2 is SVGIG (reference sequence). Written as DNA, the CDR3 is TGTGCCTGGAGTGTACGGTGGGGAGGTGAAAAACTGTTTTTT. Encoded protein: CAWSVRWGGEKLFF. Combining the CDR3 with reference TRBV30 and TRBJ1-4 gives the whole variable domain SQTIHQWPATLVQPVGSPLSLECTVEGTSNPNLYWYRQAAGRGLQLLFYSVGIGQISSEVPQNLSASRPQDRQFILSSKKLLLSDSGFYLCAWSVRWGGEKLFFGSGTQLSVL.

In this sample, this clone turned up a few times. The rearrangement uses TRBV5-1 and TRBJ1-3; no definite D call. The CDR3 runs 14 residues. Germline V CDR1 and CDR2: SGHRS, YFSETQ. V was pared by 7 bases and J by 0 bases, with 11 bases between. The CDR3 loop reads CASRELFSGNTIYF. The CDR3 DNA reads TGCGCCAGCCGAGAGCTCTTCTCTGGAAACACCATATATTTT. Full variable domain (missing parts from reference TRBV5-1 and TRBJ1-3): KAGVTQTPRYLIKTRGQQVTLSCSPISGHRSVSWYQQTPGQGLQFLFEYFSETQRNKGNFPGRFSGRQFSNSRSEMNVSTLELGDSALYLCASRELFSGNTIYFGEGSWLTVV.

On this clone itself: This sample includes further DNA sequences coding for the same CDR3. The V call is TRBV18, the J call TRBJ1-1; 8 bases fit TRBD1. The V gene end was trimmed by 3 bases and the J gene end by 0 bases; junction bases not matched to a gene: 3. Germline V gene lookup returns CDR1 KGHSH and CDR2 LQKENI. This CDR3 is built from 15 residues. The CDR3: CASSPGTGLNTEAFF. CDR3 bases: TGTGCCAGCTCACCCGGGACAGGCCTGAACACTGAAGCTTTCTTT.

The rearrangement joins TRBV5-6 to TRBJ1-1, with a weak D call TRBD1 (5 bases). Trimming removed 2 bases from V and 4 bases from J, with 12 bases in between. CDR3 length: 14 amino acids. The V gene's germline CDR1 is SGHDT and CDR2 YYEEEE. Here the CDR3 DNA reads TGTGCCAGCAGCTTCGGGGTCGGGGGCACTGAAGCTTTCTTT. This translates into CASSFGVGGTEAFF.

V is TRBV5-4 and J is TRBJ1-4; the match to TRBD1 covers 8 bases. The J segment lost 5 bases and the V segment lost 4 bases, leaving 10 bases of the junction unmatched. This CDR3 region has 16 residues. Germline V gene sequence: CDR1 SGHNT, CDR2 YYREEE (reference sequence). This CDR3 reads CASSPRGQGRNEKLFF. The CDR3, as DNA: TGTGCCAGCAGCCCCCGCGGACAGGGCCGCAATGAAAAACTGTTTTTT.

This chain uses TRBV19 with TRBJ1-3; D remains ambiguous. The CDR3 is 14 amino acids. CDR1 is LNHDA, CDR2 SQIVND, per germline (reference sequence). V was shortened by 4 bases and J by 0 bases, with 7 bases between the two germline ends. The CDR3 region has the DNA TGTGCCAGTAGTACCCGACACTCTGGAAACACCATATATTTT. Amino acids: CASSTRHSGNTIYF.

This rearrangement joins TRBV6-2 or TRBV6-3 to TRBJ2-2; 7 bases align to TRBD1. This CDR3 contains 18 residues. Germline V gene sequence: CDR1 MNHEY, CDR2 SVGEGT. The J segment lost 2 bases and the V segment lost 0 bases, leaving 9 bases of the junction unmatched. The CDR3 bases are TGTGCCAGCAGTTACTCTCCAGGGACAGACATTAACACCGGGGAGCTGTTTTTT. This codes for CASSYSPGTDINTGELFF.

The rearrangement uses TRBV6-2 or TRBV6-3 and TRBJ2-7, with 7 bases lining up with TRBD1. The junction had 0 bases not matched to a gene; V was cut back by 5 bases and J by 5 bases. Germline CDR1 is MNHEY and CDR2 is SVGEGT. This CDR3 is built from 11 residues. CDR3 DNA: TGTGCCAGCAGTGACAGGGACGAGCAGTACTTC. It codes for CASSDRDEQYF.

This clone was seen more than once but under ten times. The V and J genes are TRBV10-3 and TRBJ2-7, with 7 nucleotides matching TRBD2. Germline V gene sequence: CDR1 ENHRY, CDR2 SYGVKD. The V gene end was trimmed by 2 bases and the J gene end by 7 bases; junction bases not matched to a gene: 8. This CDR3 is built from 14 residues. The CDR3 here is CAISEALAAQEQYF. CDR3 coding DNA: TGTGCCATCAGTGAGGCTCTAGCGGCCCAAGAGCAGTACTTC.

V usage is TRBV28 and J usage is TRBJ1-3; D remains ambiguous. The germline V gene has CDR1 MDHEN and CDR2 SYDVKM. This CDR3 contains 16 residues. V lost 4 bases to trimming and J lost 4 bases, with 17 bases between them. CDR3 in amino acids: CASSSAHGVGGNTIYF. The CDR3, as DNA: TGTGCCAGCAGTTCCGCACACGGGGTCGGCGGAAACACCATATATTTT.

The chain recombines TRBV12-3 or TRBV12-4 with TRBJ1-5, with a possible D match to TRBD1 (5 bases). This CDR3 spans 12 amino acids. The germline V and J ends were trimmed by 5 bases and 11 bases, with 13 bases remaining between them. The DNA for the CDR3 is TGTGCCAGCAGTCCGGCCCCAGGGACCCAGCATTTT. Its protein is CASSPAPGTQHF.

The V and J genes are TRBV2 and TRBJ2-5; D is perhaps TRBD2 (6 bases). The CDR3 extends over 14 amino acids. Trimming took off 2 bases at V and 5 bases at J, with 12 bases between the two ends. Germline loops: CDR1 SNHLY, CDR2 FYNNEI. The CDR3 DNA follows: TGTGCCAGCAGTGAACGACGGGGGTGGGAGACCCAGTACTTC. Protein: CASSERRGWETQYF.